This is a list of T cell receptor beta chains from one sample in a study of blood T cell repertoires in COVID-19. Repertoires were generated with immunoSEQ multiplex PCR, while TCRdb's copy carries only in-frame clones and drops some. Counted here are some 60,000 clones, approximately 80% occurring once; the ten biggest clones make up approximately 3.4%. Specimen: peripheral blood. These receptors all come from a woman aged 80 or over with acute or convalescent COVID-19. Each CDR3 is given without its conserved first and last residue.

>TRBJ1-5|TRBV2
ASIPGGQNQPQH
>TRBJ2-5|TRBV27
ASSVTSGLRLYGTQY
>TRBJ2-4|TRBV29-1
SWSGQGNIQY
>TRBJ2-7|TRBV13
ASSLGPRPSETYEQY
>TRBJ2-2|TRBV5-1
ASSLLAGDTGELF
>TRBJ1-5|TRBV30
AWGDRGNQPQH
>TRBJ2-1|TRBV6-5
ASSYLRPSSYNEQF
>TRBJ1-6|TRBV28
ASTPQGVYNSPLH
>TRBJ1-1|TRBV6-5
ASKGLPNTEAF
>TRBJ1-4|TRBV10-2
ASSESVGGTGVEKLF
>TRBJ2-1|TRBV30
AWSVTSGVYNEQF
>TRBJ1-6|TRBV30
AWTGQGNSPLH
>TRBJ2-3|TRBV6-8
AGGREGPLDTQY
>TRBJ2-7|TRBV27
ASRQDRGREPYEQY
>TRBJ1-4|TRBV2
ASREGTNEKLF
>TRBJ1-2|TRBV11-2
ASSLVTGTGAGYT
>TRBJ1-5|TRBV28
ASSPGSEPQH
>TRBJ2-4|TRBV28
ASTFYGTTGGAIQY
>TRBJ1-6|TRBV27
AGSLTGYSPLH
>TRBJ1-5|TRBV4-3
ASSQERGRNQPQH
>TRBJ2-2|TRBV6-5
ASSPVIGELF
>TRBJ2-4|TRBV7-2
ASSSDRFIPQNIQY
>TRBJ1-1|TRBV5-5
ASSLGRNSRGRVTEAF
>TRBJ1-1|TRBV6-5
ASSYSRTEAF
>TRBJ1-3|TRBV30
AWSREGNTIY
>TRBJ2-7|TRBV6-6
ASSWGQGSSYEQY
>TRBJ1-2|TRBV4-1
ASSQGTGDYGYT
>TRBJ1-6|TRBV18
ASSPLTTGQNNSPLH
>TRBJ1-2|TRBV28
ASSFGTGEEGDGYT
>TRBJ2-5|TRBV7-8
ASSLEGAQETQY
>TRBJ1-1|TRBV5-3
ARSRGQMPRVNTEAF
>TRBJ2-7|TRBV25-1
ASSQATYEQY
>TRBJ1-1|TRBV28
ASSPRQGRTEAF
>TRBJ2-7|TRBV7-6
ASSLGTAPYEQY
>TRBJ2-2|TRBV5-6
ASSLKLAAGGELF
>TRBJ2-7|TRBV12-5
ASGGWDRSSYEQY
>TRBJ1-1|TRBV2
ASSEHTGFTEAF
>TRBJ2-5|TRBV7-7
ASSLAGGGETQY
>TRBJ2-1|TRBV10-2
ASSTGWDEQF
>TRBJ2-1|TRBV6-2/TRBV6-3
ASSYIRSSGDYNEQF
>TRBJ2-2|TRBV4-1
ASSLAGSGELF
>TRBJ2-1|TRBV7-3
ASSLKRNEQF
>TRBJ2-7|TRBV18
ASQGLAAYEQY
>TRBJ2-3|TRBV5-4
ASSPPRLAASTDTQY
>TRBJ2-3|TRBV19
ASRDSGYDTDTQY
>TRBJ2-2|TRBV28
ASSYSPGTGRFRTGELF
>TRBJ1-5|TRBV19
ASRQTGEDQPQH
>TRBJ1-5|TRBV15
ATSRDLDRDWPQH
>TRBJ2-7|TRBV3-1/TRBV3-2
ASSRSSGGSTYEQY
>TRBJ1-1|TRBV9
ASSAYISTEAF